In this sample, the clone carrying this T cell receptor beta chain turned up once. The source of the sample is a study of blood T cell repertoires in COVID-19. Turning to the study itself: T cells, B-cell-depleted T cells, or PBMCs supplied cDNA or gDNA.

CDR3 length equals 20 residues. In germline, CDR1 is SGHRS, CDR2 YFSETQ. V trimming: 4 bases; J trimming: 0 bases; junction bases outside the gene matches: 10. In the authors' methods: Estimation of nucleated cell counts relied on the amplification of reference gene primers. Some clones are missing from TCRdb's copy, which holds only in-frame ones; the method was immunoSEQ multiplex PCR. D and trimming come from the DNA, and the V and J calls and clone size come from that table. The sample consists of approximately 180,000 clones, 70% to 90% of them appearing once. This TCR was recovered from a man aged 55 to 70 with active or convalescent COVID-19. This rearrangement joins TRBV5-1 to TRBJ2-2, with TRBD2 identical over 15 bases. The sample consisted of peripheral blood. CDR3 DNA: TGCGCCAGCAGCCCCGGGACTAGCGGGGGGCCCTTTTCGAACACCGGGGAGCTGTTTTTT. Protein: CASSPGTSGGPFSNTGELFF. The full variable domain, with the rest looked up from reference TRBV5-1 and TRBJ2-2, is KAGVTQTPRYLIKTRGQQVTLSCSPISGHRSVSWYQQTPGQGLQFLFEYFSETQRNKGNFPGRFSGRQFSNSRSEMNVSTLELGDSALYLCASSPGTSGGPFSNTGELFFGEGSRLTVL.